This TCR beta chain derives from a study of blood T cell repertoires in COVID-19. Germline CDR1 reads MNHEY; CDR2 reads SVGAGI. This CDR3 is built from 14 residues. With V trimmed by 7 bases and J by 4 bases, 7 bases remained unmatched. In the study's own analysis: Reference gene primer amplification gave nucleated cell count estimates. Only in-frame clones appear in the TCRdb table, and some are missing; sequencing was by immunoSEQ multiplex PCR. V, J and clone size derive from that table, while D and trimming were established from the DNA sequence. The repertoire holds approximately 150,000 clones, with 86% as singletons.

V usage is TRBV6-5 and J usage is TRBJ2-7; TRBD1 matches 10 bases. This TCR was sampled from a man between 65 and 85 years old with acute or convalescent COVID-19. Sequencing was carried out using peripheral blood. For the CDR3, the DNA is TGTGCCAGCACCTCAGACAGGGGGCCGTACGAGCAGTACTTC. It translates to CASTSDRGPYEQYF.